This T cell receptor (beta chain) comes out of a study of blood T cell repertoires in COVID-19. Study information: From T cells, B-cell-depleted T cells, or PBMCs came the material, which was cDNA or gDNA.

In the original workflow: Amplification of reference gene primers provided the estimated nucleated cell counts. Data came from immunoSEQ multiplex PCR; TCRdb stores just in-frame clones and leaves some out. The V and J calls and clone size were taken over from that table, and D and trimming were inferred from the DNA. The sample holds under 95,000 clones, over 80% seen once. From germline, CDR1 is SQVTM and CDR2 ANQGSEA. This CDR3 has 14 amino acids. V shed 7 bases, J shed 7 bases, and the junction held 11 bases outside the gene matches. Sequenced: peripheral blood. This chain uses TRBV29-1 with TRBJ2-5, with 11 bases lining up with TRBD2. This sequence was found in a woman aged 50 to 60 with acute or convalescent COVID-19. CDR3 region: CSGKTSGRWVTQYF. CDR3 sequence (DNA): TGCAGCGGGAAAACTAGCGGGAGATGGGTGACCCAGTACTTC.